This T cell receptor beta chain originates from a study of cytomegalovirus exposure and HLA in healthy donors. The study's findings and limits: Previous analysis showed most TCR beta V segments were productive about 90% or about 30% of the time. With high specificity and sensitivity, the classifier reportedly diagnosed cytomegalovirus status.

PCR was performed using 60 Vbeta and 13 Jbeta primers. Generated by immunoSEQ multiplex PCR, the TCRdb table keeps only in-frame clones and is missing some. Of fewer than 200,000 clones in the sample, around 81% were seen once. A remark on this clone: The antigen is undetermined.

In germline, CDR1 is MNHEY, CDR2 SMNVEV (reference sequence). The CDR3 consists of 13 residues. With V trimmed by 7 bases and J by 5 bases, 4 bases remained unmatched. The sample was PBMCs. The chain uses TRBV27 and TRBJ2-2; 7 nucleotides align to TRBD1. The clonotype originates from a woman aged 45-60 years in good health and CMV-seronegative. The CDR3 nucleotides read TGTGCCAGCAACACCAGGGGGACCGGGGAGCTGTTTTTT. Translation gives CASNTRGTGELFF.